The 5 T cell receptor beta chains in this list originate from one sample, sequenced in a study of identical twins. MiXCR, applied by TCRdb to the 5' RACE reads, yields one record per CDR3 protein. The table includes nearly 900,000 distinct CDR3 sequences, 10% to 15% detected once. These data were also filed under a second study, of yellow fever vaccine responses in identical twins.

Sequenced input: PBMCs. These receptors were obtained from a woman aged 18 to 35 in good health.

V usage is TRBV5-1 and J usage is TRBJ1-4; weak D call: TRBD1 (6 bases). Per germline, CDR1 SGHRS and CDR2 YFSETQ. Trimming stripped 0 bases from V and 6 bases from J, with 12 bases between. The CDR3 loop spans 15 amino acids. Here the CDR3 DNA reads TGCGCCAGCAGCTTGGGACTCGGGGGCGATGAAAAACTGTTTTTT. Its protein product is CASSLGLGGDEKLFF.

V gene TRBV18 combines with J gene TRBJ1-2, with TRBD1 matching over 7 bases. Germline V CDR1 and CDR2: KGHSH, LQKENI. This CDR3 contains 15 residues. Germline trimming cut 5 bases from V and 5 bases from J; bases unmatched to any gene: 11. As DNA, the CDR3 is TGTGCCAGCTCATCCCCACCGGGACAGAATTATGGCTACACCTTC. This sequence encodes CASSSPPGQNYGYTF.

The rearrangement links TRBV24-1 to TRBJ1-1; 8 bases are a match to TRBD1. This CDR3 has 13 residues. CDR1 and CDR2 (germline): KGHDR, SFDVKD. Trimming removed 4 bases from V and 7 bases from J; junction bases left unmatched: 4. This CDR3 is CATSDRGLGEAFF. The CDR3 DNA is TGTGCCACCAGTGACAGGGGGCTGGGTGAAGCTTTCTTT.

The sample holds many counts of this clonotype. This sequence joins TRBV7-2 and TRBJ2-1; 11 positions agree with TRBD1. The V gene end was trimmed by 5 bases and the J gene end by 3 bases; junction bases not matched to a gene: 3. Germline V gene data show CDR1 as SGHTA and CDR2 as FQGNSA. CDR3 size: 15 residues. The chain's CDR3 is CASSGQGAIYNEQFF. CDR3 nucleotides: TGTGCCAGCAGCGGACAGGGGGCAATCTACAATGAGCAGTTCTTC.

This clonotype was found many times. This sequence joins TRBV7-9 and TRBJ2-5; D is perhaps TRBD1 (5 bases). V was trimmed by 5 bases and J by 1 base, leaving 11 bases between them. The CDR3 is made up of 14 amino acids. Germline-derived CDR1 and CDR2 are SEHNR and FQNEAQ (reference sequence). The DNA of the CDR3 is TGTGCCAGCAGCCCAGGACACCCCCAAGAGACCCAGTACTTC. This sequence encodes CASSPGHPQETQYF.